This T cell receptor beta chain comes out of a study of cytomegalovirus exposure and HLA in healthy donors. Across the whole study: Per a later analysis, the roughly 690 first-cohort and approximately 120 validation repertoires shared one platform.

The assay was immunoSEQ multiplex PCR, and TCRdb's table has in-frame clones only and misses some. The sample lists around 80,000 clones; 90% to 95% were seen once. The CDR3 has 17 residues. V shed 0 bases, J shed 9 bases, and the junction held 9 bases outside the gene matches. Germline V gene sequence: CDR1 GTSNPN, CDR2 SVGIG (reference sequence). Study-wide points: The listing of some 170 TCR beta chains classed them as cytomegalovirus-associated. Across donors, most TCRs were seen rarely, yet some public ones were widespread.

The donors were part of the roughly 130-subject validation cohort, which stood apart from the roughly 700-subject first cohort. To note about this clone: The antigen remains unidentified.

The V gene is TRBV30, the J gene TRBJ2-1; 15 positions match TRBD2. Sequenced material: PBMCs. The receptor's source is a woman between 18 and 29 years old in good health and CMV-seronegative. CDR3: CAWSVFRTSGRAAEQFF. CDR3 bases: TGTGCCTGGAGTGTTTTTAGGACTAGCGGGAGGGCGGCTGAGCAGTTCTTC.